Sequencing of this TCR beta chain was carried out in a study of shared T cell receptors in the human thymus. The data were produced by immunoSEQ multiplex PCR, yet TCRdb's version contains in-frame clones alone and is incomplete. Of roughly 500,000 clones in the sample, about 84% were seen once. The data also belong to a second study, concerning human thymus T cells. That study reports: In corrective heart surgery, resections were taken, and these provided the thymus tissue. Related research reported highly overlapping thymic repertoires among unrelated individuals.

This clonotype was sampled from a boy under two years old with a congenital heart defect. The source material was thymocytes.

The DNA for the CDR3 is TGTGCCAGCAGTAGGAGCAAGACAGGGCGGGTTCAGCCCCAGCATTTT. Its protein is CASSRSKTGRVQPQHF. The J gene is TRBJ1-5, the V gene TRBV27; 7 nucleotides align to TRBD1. The CDR3 length is 16 residues. Germline CDR1 and CDR2: MNHEY and SMNVEV (reference sequence). J lost 6 bases, V lost 5 bases, and 13 bases had no gene match.